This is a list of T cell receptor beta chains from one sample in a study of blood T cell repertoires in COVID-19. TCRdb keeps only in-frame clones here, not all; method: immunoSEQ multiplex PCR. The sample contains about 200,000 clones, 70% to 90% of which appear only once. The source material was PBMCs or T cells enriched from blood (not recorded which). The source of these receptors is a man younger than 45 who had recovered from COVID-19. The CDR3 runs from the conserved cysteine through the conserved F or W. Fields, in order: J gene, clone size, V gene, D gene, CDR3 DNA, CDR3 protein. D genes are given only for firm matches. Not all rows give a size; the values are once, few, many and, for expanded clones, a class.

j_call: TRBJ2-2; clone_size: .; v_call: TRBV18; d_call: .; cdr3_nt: TGTGCCAGCTCACCTGGCGACACGAACACCGGGGAGCTGTTTTTT; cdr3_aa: CASSPGDTNTGELFF
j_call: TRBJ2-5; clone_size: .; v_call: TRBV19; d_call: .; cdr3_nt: TGTGCCAGTAGTCTTAGGAGGGAAGAGACCCAGTACTTC; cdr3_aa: CASSLRREETQYF
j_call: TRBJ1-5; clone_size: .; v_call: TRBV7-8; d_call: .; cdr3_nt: TGTGCCAGCAGCTTAGTAGGAGGGGGGGCCGGTCAGCCCCAGCATTTT; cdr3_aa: CASSLVGGGAGQPQHF
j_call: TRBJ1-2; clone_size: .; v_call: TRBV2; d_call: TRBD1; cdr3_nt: TGTGCCAGGAGGGGGCGAACTAACTATGGCTACACCTTC; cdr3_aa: CARRGRTNYGYTF
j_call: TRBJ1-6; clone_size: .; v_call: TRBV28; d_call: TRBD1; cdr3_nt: TGTGCCAGCAATAATGGGGACAGATCCTATAATTCACCCCTCCACTTT; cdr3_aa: CASNNGDRSYNSPLHF
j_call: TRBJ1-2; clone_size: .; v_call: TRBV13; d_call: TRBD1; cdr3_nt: TGTGCCAGCAGCCTCGGGACAGCCGAGAACTATGGCTACACCTTC; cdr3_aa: CASSLGTAENYGYTF
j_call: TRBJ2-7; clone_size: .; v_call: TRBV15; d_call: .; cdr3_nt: TGTGCCACCAGCGGGAGCAGCGAATCCTACGAGCAGTACTTC; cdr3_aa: CATSGSSESYEQYF
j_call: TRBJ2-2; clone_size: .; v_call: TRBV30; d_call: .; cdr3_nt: TGTGCCTGGAGTGGAAACCCGGGCACCGGGGAGCTGTTTTTT; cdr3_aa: CAWSGNPGTGELFF
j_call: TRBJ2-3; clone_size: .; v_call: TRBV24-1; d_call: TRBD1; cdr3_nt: TGTGCCACCAGTGATTTCACGGAACAGGGGAAAGATACGCAGTATTTT; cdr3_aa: CATSDFTEQGKDTQYF
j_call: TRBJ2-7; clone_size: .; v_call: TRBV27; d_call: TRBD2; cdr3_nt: TGTGCCAGCAGTCCCCCGGGACTAGGCTACTACGAGCAGTACTTC; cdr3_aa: CASSPPGLGYYEQYF
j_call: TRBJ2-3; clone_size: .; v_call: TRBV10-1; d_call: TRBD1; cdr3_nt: TGCGCCAGCAGTGAAGGACAGGGGCCAGATACGCAGTATTTT; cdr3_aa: CASSEGQGPDTQYF
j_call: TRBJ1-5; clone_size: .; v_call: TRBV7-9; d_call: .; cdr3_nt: TGTGCCAGCAGCCAGGGGTATGGCAATCAGCCCCAGCATTTT; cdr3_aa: CASSQGYGNQPQHF
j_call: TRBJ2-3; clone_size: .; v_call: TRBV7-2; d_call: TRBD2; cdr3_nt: TGTGCCAGCAGCTCCAGCGGGGCTAGCACAGATACGCAGTATTTT; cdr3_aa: CASSSSGASTDTQYF
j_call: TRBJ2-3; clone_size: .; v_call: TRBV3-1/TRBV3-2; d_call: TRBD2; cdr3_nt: TGTGCCAGCAGCCAAGGTAGGACTAGCGGGGGATTCACAGATACGCAGTATTTT; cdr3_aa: CASSQGRTSGGFTDTQYF
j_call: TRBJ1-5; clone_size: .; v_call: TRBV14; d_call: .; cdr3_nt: TGTGCCAGCAGCCAAGATAGGCGGCGGATGAATCAGCCCCAGCATTTT; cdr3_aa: CASSQDRRRMNQPQHF
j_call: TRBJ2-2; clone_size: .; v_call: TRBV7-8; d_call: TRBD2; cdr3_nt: TGTGCCAGCAGCTTAGTTGGGGAGGGGACCGGGGAGCTGTTTTTT; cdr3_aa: CASSLVGEGTGELFF
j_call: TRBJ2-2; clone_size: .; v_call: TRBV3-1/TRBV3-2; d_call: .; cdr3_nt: TGTGCCAGCAGCCAAGCTAGGATGGAGCTGTTTTTT; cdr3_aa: CASSQARMELFF
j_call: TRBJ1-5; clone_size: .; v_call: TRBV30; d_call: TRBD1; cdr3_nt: TGTGCCTGGAGCCGGGACAGGGATCAGCCCCAGCATTTT; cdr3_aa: CAWSRDRDQPQHF
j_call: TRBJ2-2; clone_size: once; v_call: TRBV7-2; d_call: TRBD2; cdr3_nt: TGTGCCAGCAGCTTAAAAGGGAAAGCGGGGAGTAACACCGGGGAGCTGTTTTTT; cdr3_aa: CASSLKGKAGSNTGELFF